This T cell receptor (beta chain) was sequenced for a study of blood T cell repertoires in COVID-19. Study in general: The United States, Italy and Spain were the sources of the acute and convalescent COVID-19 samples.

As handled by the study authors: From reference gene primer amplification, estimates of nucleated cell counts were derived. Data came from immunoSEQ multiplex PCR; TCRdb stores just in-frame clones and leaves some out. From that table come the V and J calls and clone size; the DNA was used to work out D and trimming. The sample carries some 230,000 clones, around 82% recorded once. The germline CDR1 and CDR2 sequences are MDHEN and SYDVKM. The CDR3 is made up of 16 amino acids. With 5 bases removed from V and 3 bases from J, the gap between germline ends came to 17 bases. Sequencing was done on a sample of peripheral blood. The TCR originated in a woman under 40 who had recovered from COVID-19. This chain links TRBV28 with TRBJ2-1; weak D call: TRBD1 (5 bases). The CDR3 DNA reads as TGTGCCAGCAGTGACCAGGGTTCCCGGTTCTACAATGAGCAGTTCTTC. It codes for CASSDQGSRFYNEQFF.